The 22 T cell receptor beta chains in this list originate from one sample, sequenced in a study of blood T cell repertoires in COVID-19. The repertoire was sequenced with immunoSEQ multiplex PCR; TCRdb's copy has only in-frame clones and lacks some. The table shows 300,000 to 450,000 clones, with about 89% occurring only once. The specimen sequenced was peripheral blood. The origin of the receptors is a woman aged 25-40 years with COVID-19, enrolled during active disease.

This sequence joins TRBV28 and TRBJ2-7, with D perhaps matching TRBD1 (6 bases). There are 14 residues in the CDR3. Trimming shortened V by 4 bases and J by 5 bases, and 15 bases separated the two germline ends. Germline V gene sequence: CDR1 MDHEN, CDR2 SYDVKM. The chain's CDR3 is CASSSTDRRHEQYF. The CDR3 nucleotides read TGTGCCAGCAGTTCCACTGACAGGAGGCACGAGCAGTACTTC.

V usage is TRBV5-1 and J usage is TRBJ2-1; no firm D call. The CDR3 consists of 15 residues. From germline, CDR1 is SGHRS and CDR2 YFSETQ. With 0 bases removed from V and 0 bases from J, the gap between germline ends came to 7 bases. CDR3: CASSLVRSSYNEQFF. The CDR3 DNA sequence: TGCGCCAGCAGCTTGGTCCGGAGCTCCTACAATGAGCAGTTCTTC.

The chain uses TRBV28 and TRBJ1-1; TRBD1 aligns across 11 bases. CDR1 and CDR2 from the germline V gene are MDHEN and SYDVKM. The CDR3 is 14 residues long. V lost 6 bases and J lost 3; bases outside the gene matches: 3. The CDR3 nucleotides are TGTGCCAGCAGGTCGGGACAGGGGGACACTGAAGCTTTCTTT. Amino acid sequence: CASRSGQGDTEAFF.

CDR3 region: CAWRPEALREQFF. The CDR3 nucleotides are TGTGCCTGGAGACCGGAGGCCCTCCGCGAGCAGTTCTTC. The rearrangement links TRBV30 to TRBJ2-1, with D possibly TRBD2 on 5 matching bases. Trimming pared 3 bases from V and 10 bases from J, leaving 16 bases between. This CDR3 spans 13 amino acids. Germline V CDR1 and CDR2: GTSNPN, SVGIG (reference sequence).

The chain carries TRBV5-1 and TRBJ1-1; possible D gene TRBD1, 5 bases. The V gene's germline CDR1 is SGHRS and CDR2 YFSETQ. Trimming took off 4 bases at V and 1 base at J, with 20 bases between the two ends. This CDR3 contains 17 residues. The DNA of the CDR3 is TGCGCCAGCAGCACCGCGGGAGGGGCCGTAGGGAACACTGAAGCTTTCTTT. Protein: CASSTAGGAVGNTEAFF.

V and J are TRBV5-1 and TRBJ2-7; 9 bases map to TRBD1. The CDR3 sequence is 17 residues long. The ends lost 4 bases at V and 0 bases at J; junction bases unmatched: 11. CDR1 is SGHRS, CDR2 YFSETQ, per germline. CDR3 in DNA: TGCGCCAGCAGCGTCCGCTCAGGGGGACAGGGCTCCTACGAGCAGTACTTC. Translating it yields CASSVRSGGQGSYEQYF.

This rearrangement joins TRBV10-1 to TRBJ1-1; D may be TRBD1 (6 bases). Germline CDR1 and CDR2: WNHNN and SYGVQD (reference sequence). The V end was cut by 5 bases, the J end by 7 bases, with 14 bases between. The CDR3 runs to 13 residues. As DNA, the CDR3 is TGCGCCAGCAGTCCGGGCAGGGGCGGTGAAGCTTTCTTT. It yields the protein CASSPGRGGEAFF.

As regards this clone: Other DNA sequences from this sample encode an identical CDR3 as well. V and J are TRBV18 and TRBJ1-1; 7 nucleotides agree with TRBD1. The V segment lost 3 bases and the J segment 0 bases; nucleotides outside the gene matches: 4. Germline CDR1 KGHSH, CDR2 LQKENI. The CDR3 totals 15 residues. The DNA for the CDR3 is TGTGCCAGCTCACCTCGGACAGGACTGAACACTGAAGCTTTCTTT. Its translation is CASSPRTGLNTEAFF.

This clone was detected once. J is TRBJ1-1 and V is TRBV7-8, with D perhaps matching TRBD1 (6 bases). Germline V gene lookup returns CDR1 SGHVS and CDR2 FQNEAQ. V was cut by 5 bases and J by 4 bases, with 20 bases left in between. This CDR3 is 16 amino acids long. CDR3 amino acids: CASSPRLQGISTEAFF. The CDR3 DNA reads TGTGCCAGCAGCCCCCGCCTACAGGGTATCAGCACTGAAGCTTTCTTT.

This sequence joins TRBV15 and TRBJ2-1; TRBD2 aligns across 15 bases. The CDR3 is 20 amino acids. V lost 5 bases to trimming and J lost 0 bases; unmatched junction nucleotides: 11. The germline V gene has CDR1 LNHNV and CDR2 YYDKDF (reference sequence). CDR3 region: CATSGQPGLAGGSSYNEQFF. The CDR3 bases are TGTGCCACCAGCGGGCAACCGGGACTAGCGGGAGGAAGCTCCTACAATGAGCAGTTCTTC.

This chain connects TRBV19 to TRBJ1-5, with D perhaps TRBD1 (6 bases). CDR1 is LNHDA, CDR2 SQIVND, per germline (reference sequence). The V gene lost 3 bases and the J gene lost 2 bases, with 11 bases spanning the gap. This CDR3 comprises 15 residues. CDR3 DNA: TGTGCCAGTAGTATTTTGGGGGCTGGCAATCAGCCCCAGCATTTT. Translated, it gives CASSILGAGNQPQHF.

The gene calls are TRBV5-1 and TRBJ2-5; no definite D call. Trimming took off 2 bases at V and 5 bases at J, with 4 bases between the two ends. CDR1 is SGHRS and CDR2 is YFSETQ in the germline V gene. The CDR3 is made up of 11 amino acids. The CDR3 nucleotides read TGCGCCAGCAGCTTCGGGGAGACCCAGTACTTC. It specifies CASSFGETQYF.

This chain links TRBV9 with TRBJ2-1, with a possible D match to TRBD2 (5 bases). The CDR3 is 13 residues long. Germline V gene data show CDR1 as SGDLS and CDR2 as YYNGEE. The V gene lost 4 bases and the J gene lost 9 bases, with 14 bases spanning the gap. The chain's CDR3 is CASSSPGSIEQFF. In DNA form, the CDR3 reads TGTGCCAGCAGCTCTCCGGGATCGATTGAGCAGTTCTTC.

The chain carries TRBV7-2 and TRBJ2-7, with 8 bases identical to TRBD2. Trimming removed 3 bases from V and 9 bases from J; junction bases left unmatched: 10. Germline V gives CDR1 SGHTA, CDR2 FQGNSA. The CDR3 is 14 residues long. CDR3 in amino acids: CASSFTSGRSGQYF. In DNA, the CDR3 is TGTGCCAGCAGCTTCACTAGCGGTCGATCGGGGCAGTACTTC.

With regard to this clone: At the DNA level, this CDR3 is encoded by other sequences in the same sample as well. The CDR3 region is CASSPGQGVGYTF. DNA of the CDR3: TGTGCCAGCAGTCCTGGGCAAGGGGTCGGCTACACCTTC. The V call is TRBV12-3 or TRBV12-4, the J call TRBJ1-2; tentatively, D is TRBD1 (5 bases). Trimming stripped 5 bases from V and 8 bases from J, with 15 bases between. The CDR3 totals 13 residues.

This chain joins TRBV7-2 and TRBJ2-5; 9 nucleotides agree with TRBD2. Germline V CDR1 and CDR2: SGHTA, FQGNSA. J gave up 5 bases and V 2 bases, and 12 bases lay outside the gene matches. There are 17 residues in the CDR3. CDR3 sequence reads: CASSLRGLAGRRETQYF. The CDR3 DNA is TGTGCCAGCAGCTTACGAGGCCTAGCGGGACGCCGCGAGACCCAGTACTTC.

As regards this clone: Other DNA sequences in this specimen translate into the identical CDR3. V usage is TRBV9 and J usage is TRBJ2-7; 9 bases match TRBD1. Germline V gives CDR1 SGDLS, CDR2 YYNGEE. The CDR3 runs to 14 residues. The trim removed 3 bases at V and 3 bases at J, leaving 4 bases unmatched. The CDR3 DNA follows: TGTGCCAGCAGCGGACAGGGGGGAGGCTACGAGCAGTACTTC. Protein sequence: CASSGQGGGYEQYF.

J is TRBJ2-5 and V is TRBV30, with 7 bases identical to TRBD1. J lost 5 bases, V lost 0 bases, and 9 bases had no gene match. This CDR3 comprises 15 residues. CDR1 is GTSNPN and CDR2 is SVGIG in the germline V gene (reference sequence). The CDR3 is CAWSVRRQGGETQYF. DNA of the CDR3: TGTGCCTGGAGTGTTAGGAGACAGGGTGGGGAGACCCAGTACTTC.

This clone appeared a few times. This chain uses TRBV5-1 with TRBJ1-6; 10 positions agree with TRBD1. The V and J ends lost 4 bases and 8 bases, in that order; junction bases with no gene match: 6. Germline CDR1 SGHRS, CDR2 YFSETQ. This CDR3 contains 15 residues. CDR3 bases: TGCGCCAGCAGCCTACAGACAGGGGGCGATTCACCCCTCCACTTT. It is translated as CASSLQTGGDSPLHF.

V usage is TRBV28 and J usage is TRBJ1-1; no reliable D call. Germline values: CDR1 MDHEN, CDR2 SYDVKM. The CDR3 consists of 14 residues. V was shortened by 2 bases and J by 4 bases, with 11 bases between the two germline ends. The CDR3 region has the DNA TGTGCCAGCAGTTTAACCGGGGTGGGCACTGAAGCTTTCTTT. Protein: CASSLTGVGTEAFF.

This clone has only a few counts. The J gene is TRBJ1-5, the V gene TRBV28; D is unresolved. Germline V gene data show CDR1 as MDHEN and CDR2 as SYDVKM. The CDR3 covers 11 residues. CDR3 sequence reads: CVLGSYQPQHF. CDR3 in DNA: TGTGTCCTCGGGAGTTATCAGCCCCAGCATTTT. Full variable domain (outside the CDR3, taken from reference TRBV28 and TRBJ1-5): DVKVTQSSRYLVKRTGEKVFLECVQDMDHENMFWYRQDPGLGLRLIYFSYDVKMKEKGDIPEGYSVSREKKERFSLILESASTNQTSMYLCVLGSYQPQHFGDGTRLSIL.

V and J are TRBV7-9 and TRBJ2-1; 12 bases align to TRBD2. This CDR3 has 15 residues. V shed 4 bases, J shed 7 bases, and the junction held 5 bases outside the gene matches. Germline V gene data show CDR1 as SEHNR and CDR2 as FQNEAQ (reference sequence). The CDR3 coding sequence is TGTGCCAGCAGCTACACTAGCGGGAGGAGAAATGAGCAGTTCTTC. It encodes CASSYTSGRRNEQFF.